The 29 T cell receptor beta chains below all came from one sample that was sequenced in a study of blood T cells in healthy people across ages. For the second PCR, which ran for about 6 to 11 cycles, a sample-barcoded 5' primer and a J-beta primer mix were used. TCRdb called the 5' RACE reads again in MiXCR, with one record for every CDR3 protein. The sample has more than 800,000 distinct CDR3 sequences, roughly 26% seen once. Sequencing was done on a sample of blood. Every receptor here comes from a woman older than 75 in good health.

This clonotype was observed a handful of times. A read error may be the cause here, since a much bigger clone is one base away. The V call is TRBV20-1, the J call TRBJ2-2, with D possibly being TRBD2 (5 bases). Looked up from germline, CDR1 is DFQATT and CDR2 is SNEGSKA (reference sequence). CDR3 size: 15 residues. The CDR3 here is CSAGRGAAVTGERFF. In nucleotides, the CDR3 is TGCAGTGCTGGCCGGGGAGCTGCGGTCACCGGGGAGCGGTTTTTT.

This clonotype was picked up many times. In nucleotides, the CDR3 is TGCGCCAGCACGACGAGCGGGGGGGAATACAATGAGCAGTTCTTC. Translation gives CASTTSGGEYNEQFF. The gene calls are TRBV5-1 and TRBJ2-1, with TRBD2 identical over 10 bases. Trimming removed 6 bases from V and 4 bases from J; junction bases left unmatched: 7. Looked up from germline, CDR1 is SGHRS and CDR2 is YFSETQ. The CDR3 is 15 amino acids.

V gene TRBV4-3 combines with J gene TRBJ1-2; perhaps TRBD1 as D (5 bases). Germline V CDR1 and CDR2: LGHNA, YSLEER. Trimming took 0 bases from V and 2 from J, leaving 10 bases between them. The CDR3 has 15 residues. The CDR3: CASSQDLGGNYGYTF. The CDR3 DNA reads as TGCGCCAGCAGCCAAGATCTGGGGGGGAACTATGGCTACACCTTC.

The chain is built from TRBV10-3 and TRBJ2-5; D uncertain. The DNA end lines up better with TRBJ2-7; the J call may be wrong. This CDR3 spans 11 amino acids. CDR1 and CDR2 from the germline V gene are ENHRY and SYGVKD. CDR3 sequence reads: CAISEIDEQYF. The CDR3, as DNA: TGTGCCATCAGTGAGATCGACGAGCAGTACTTC.

This clonotype was picked up many times. The chain couples TRBV6-5 to TRBJ2-3; 12 positions agree with TRBD2. With V trimmed by 2 bases and J by 7 bases, 13 bases remained unmatched. The CDR3 runs to 18 residues. In germline, CDR1 is MNHEY, CDR2 SVGAGI. CDR3 region: CASSYALEASGGAHTQYF. CDR3 DNA sequence: TGTGCCAGCAGTTACGCCCTAGAGGCTAGCGGGGGGGCACATACGCAGTATTTT.

The sample holds many counts of this clonotype. The rearrangement joins TRBV7-2 to TRBJ2-7, with TRBD1 identical over 7 bases. Germline lookup yields CDR1 SGHTA and CDR2 FQGNSA. V was clipped by 6 bases and J by 1 base; unmatched bases: 0. This CDR3 has 12 amino acids. The CDR3 spells CASRQGSYEQYF. In DNA, the CDR3 is TGTGCCAGCAGACAGGGGTCCTACGAGCAGTACTTC.

This clonotype was counted at least ten times. This may arise from a read error, as a much more abundant clone is one base away. The rearrangement joins TRBV29-1 to TRBJ2-7; either TRBD1 or TRBD2 may supply D (5 bases each). The V end lost 4 bases, the J end lost 5 bases, and 9 bases lay between the germline ends. Germline loops: CDR1 SQVTM, CDR2 ANQGSEA. The CDR3 has 11 residues. The CDR3 spells CSVGRGHEQYF. The CDR3 coding sequence is TGCAGCGTTGGACGGGGCCACGAGCAGTACTTC.

Turning to this clonotype: Just one base apart from a much larger clone, this may be a read error. The CDR3 loop is CASSVGQREETQYF. The CDR3 region has the DNA TGTGCCAGCAGCGTAGGGCAGAGAGAGGAGACCCAGTACTTC. J is TRBJ2-5 and V is TRBV9; D ambiguous. Germline CDR1 SGDLS, CDR2 YYNGEE. CDR3 length: 14 residues. V was trimmed by 0 bases and J by 5 bases, leaving 11 bases between them.

The rearrangement uses TRBV7-2 and TRBJ2-4; a possible D gene is TRBD2 (6 bases). The CDR3 spans 13 residues. The V end was cut by 4 bases, the J end by 8 bases, with 12 bases between. Germline V gene data show CDR1 as SGHTA and CDR2 as FQGNSA. DNA of the CDR3: TGTGCCAGCAGCTCCGGGACTGGGGACATTCAGTACTTC. Translation: CASSSGTGDIQYF.

This clonotype has ten or more counts. CDR3: CASSLTVPTVGQYF. CDR3 in DNA: TGTGCCAGCAGCTTGACAGTTCCTACAGTGGGGCAGTACTTC. The chain is built from TRBV7-2 and TRBJ2-7, with D possibly matching TRBD1 (5 bases). V gave up 3 bases and J gave up 9 bases, with 18 bases separating them. The germline gives CDR1 SGHTA, CDR2 FQGNSA. This CDR3 spans 14 amino acids.

Worth noting for this clonotype: A much larger clonotype is one base distant, so this may be a read error. This chain links TRBV11-2 with TRBJ2-5; TRBD2 matches 9 bases. V shed 2 bases and J 1 base; nucleotides not matched to a gene: 8. The CDR3 runs 17 residues. Germline V gene sequence: CDR1 SGHAT, CDR2 FQNNGV. The CDR3 spells CASSLRKRAGGQETQYF. The CDR3 DNA follows: TGTGCCAGCAGCTTACGCAAACGAGCGGGGGGCCAAGAGACCCAGTACTTC.

This clonotype was counted many times. The V call is TRBV6-6, the J call TRBJ2-5; tentatively, D is TRBD2 (6 bases). Germline-derived CDR1 and CDR2 are MNHNY and SVGAGI (reference sequence). The CDR3 has 11 residues. V was cut by 8 bases and J by 7 bases, with 11 bases left in between. The CDR3 region is CASGGKGTQYF. The DNA of the CDR3 is TGTGCCAGCGGGGGGAAGGGGACCCAGTACTTC.

This clonotype showed up just a few times. This chain connects TRBV4-2 to TRBJ2-1, with D unresolved. V was trimmed by 4 bases and J by 6 bases, leaving 10 bases between them. Germline V CDR1 and CDR2: LGHNA, YNFKEQ. The CDR3 has 13 amino acids. In nucleotides, the CDR3 is TGTGCCAGCAGCCCCCGGAGTTTCAATGAGCAGTTCTTC. Translated, it gives CASSPRSFNEQFF.

This clonotype was found many times. The chain joins TRBV20-1 to TRBJ1-5; 7 bases align to TRBD1. V gave up 5 bases and J gave up 0 bases; unmatched junction bases: 7. CDR1 and CDR2 from the germline V gene are DFQATT and SNEGSKA (reference sequence). CDR3 length: 15 residues. The CDR3 is CSALGQVYSNQPQHF. The CDR3 region has the DNA TGCAGTGCTCTCGGACAGGTCTATAGCAATCAGCCCCAGCATTTT.

The chain couples TRBV27 to TRBJ2-7; no clear D. CDR1 is MNHEY and CDR2 is SMNVEV in the germline V gene (reference sequence). Between the trimmed V and J ends, which lost 1 base and 0 bases, there was a span of 10 bases. This CDR3 is 15 amino acids long. CDR3 sequence: CASSLWDPSSYEQYF. DNA for the CDR3: TGTGCCAGCAGTTTATGGGATCCCAGCTCCTACGAGCAGTACTTC.

As to this clonotype: A read error may be the cause here, since a much bigger clone is one base away. This sequence joins TRBV11-2 and TRBJ2-1, with D perhaps matching TRBD1 (6 bases). Trimming took 5 bases from V and 6 from J, leaving 17 bases between them. CDR1 and CDR2 (germline): SGHAT, FQNNGV. CDR3 length: 15 amino acids. The CDR3 DNA reads TGTGCCAGCAGCCTAGGGACAATTCGGGGCAATGAGCAGTTCTTC. It specifies CASSLGTIRGNEQFF.

This clonotype was seen at least ten times. The chain is built from TRBV25-1 and TRBJ2-7; D gene unclear. Germline-derived CDR1 and CDR2 are MGHDK and SYGVNS. Trimming took 3 bases from V and 6 from J, leaving 9 bases between them. This CDR3 has 12 amino acids. CDR3 amino acids: CASSESVAEQYF. The CDR3 nucleotides read TGTGCCAGCAGTGAGTCAGTTGCCGAGCAGTACTTC.

This rearrangement joins TRBV19 to TRBJ1-5; D unclear. V was cut by 9 bases and J by 6 bases, with 9 bases left in between. The germline V gene has CDR1 LNHDA and CDR2 SQIVND (reference sequence). The CDR3 loop spans 11 amino acids. The CDR3 reads CARQRSQPQHF. CDR3 bases: TGTGCCAGGCAGAGAAGTCAGCCCCAGCATTTT. Based on the CDR3 plus reference TRBV19 and TRBJ1-5, the full variable domain is DGGITQSPKYLFRKEGQNVTLSCEQNLNHDAMYWYRQDPGQGLRLIYYSQIVNDFQKGDIAEGYSVSREKKESFPLTVTSAQKNPTAFYLCARQRSQPQHFGDGTRLSIL.

Comments on this clonotype: A junction end diverges from the germline sequence, so it may reflect a read error. The V and J genes are TRBV27 and TRBJ1-6, with D tentatively TRBD1 (6 bases). The CDR3 is 15 amino acids. Germline V gives CDR1 MNHEY, CDR2 SMNVEV (reference sequence). CDR3 DNA sequence: TGTGCCAGCGGTTTATTAAGATCAGGGGAATCACCCCTCCACTTT. Protein: CASGLLRSGESPLHF.

This clonotype was counted a few times. This chain links TRBV7-8 with TRBJ2-7; D gene uncertain. Germline V gene sequence: CDR1 SGHVS, CDR2 FQNEAQ. The CDR3 contains 17 residues. V was clipped by 1 base and J by 4 bases, with 20 bases between them. CDR3 nucleotide sequence: TGTGCCAGCAGCTTAGTGGTATGGGTGGAGTTTTCTTACGAGCAGTACTTC. Residues: CASSLVVWVEFSYEQYF.

The V call is TRBV7-9, the J call TRBJ1-2, with no clear D. CDR3 length equals 12 residues. Germline V CDR1 and CDR2: SEHNR, FQNEAQ (reference sequence). Between the trimmed V and J ends, which lost 6 bases and 8 bases, there was a span of 13 bases. In DNA form, the CDR3 reads TGTGCCAGCAGTATTATCTGGAGCGGCTACACCTTC. As protein: CASSIIWSGYTF. The complete variable domain, with remaining parts taken from reference TRBV7-9 and TRBJ1-2, reads DTGVSQNPRHKITKRGQNVTFRCDPISEHNRLYWYRQTLGQGPEFLTYFQNEAQLEKSRLLSDRFSAERPKGSFSTLEIQRTEQGDSAMYLCASSIIWSGYTFGSGTRLTVV.

The chain uses TRBV19 and TRBJ2-3, with TRBD2 as a possible D gene (6 bases). Trimming stripped 5 bases from V and 5 bases from J, with 17 bases between. The length of the CDR3 is 15 residues. Germline loops: CDR1 LNHDA, CDR2 SQIVND (reference sequence). The CDR3 reads CASSRAGRRIDTQYF. The DNA of the CDR3 is TGTGCCAGTAGTCGTGCGGGAAGGCGTATAGATACGCAGTATTTT.

This clonotype occurred many times. This chain links TRBV6-2 or TRBV6-3 with TRBJ2-1; D call uncertain. The CDR3 is 14 amino acids. Trimming shortened V by 5 bases and J by 6 bases, and 14 bases separated the two germline ends. From germline, CDR1 is MNHEY and CDR2 SVGEGT. This chain's CDR3 is CASSDRRSANEQFF. The CDR3 DNA reads as TGTGCCAGCAGTGATCGGAGATCCGCCAATGAGCAGTTCTTC.

With regard to this clonotype: Compared with germline, one end of the junction differs, possibly owing to a read error. The chain combines TRBV12-3 or TRBV12-4 with TRBJ2-5; no clear D gene. The J call may be in error: the DNA end matches TRBJ2-7 better. The CDR3 consists of 14 residues. CDR3 residues: CASRLELGPYEQYF. Written as DNA, the CDR3 is TGCGCCAGCAGGTTAGAGCTAGGTCCCTACGAGCAGTACTTC.

The V gene is TRBV20-1, the J gene TRBJ2-1; D may be TRBD1 (6 bases). Trimming cost V 3 bases and J 6 bases, with 15 bases left between them. Germline assignment: CDR1 DFQATT and CDR2 SNEGSKA (reference sequence). CDR3 length: 14 residues. CDR3 residues: CSARVGAGCNEQFF. The CDR3 region has the DNA TGCAGTGCTAGGGTGGGGGCTGGATGCAATGAGCAGTTCTTC.

This chain joins TRBV6-1 and TRBJ2-7; 7 positions agree with TRBD1. V gave up 5 bases and J gave up 3 bases; unmatched junction bases: 10. The length of the CDR3 is 15 residues. Germline CDR1 is MNHNS and CDR2 is SASEGT. DNA of the CDR3: TGTGCCAGCAGTCTCCCAGGACAGGTGCACTACGAGCAGTACTTC. Protein sequence: CASSLPGQVHYEQYF.

This clonotype was found a few times. This may arise from a read error, as a much more abundant clone is one base away. The J gene is TRBJ2-7, the V gene TRBV5-1; TRBD2 agrees at 9 bases. Trimming took 0 bases from V and 5 from J; bases not matched to a gene: 6. Germline V CDR1 and CDR2: SGHRS, YFSETQ. The CDR3 is made up of 15 amino acids. The CDR3 sequence: CASSLGAGGPHEQYF. The CDR3 coding sequence is TGCGCCAGCAGCTTGGGAGCGGGGGGCCCCCACGAGCAGTACTTC.

There are a few counts of this clonotype. The V call is TRBV7-2, the J call TRBJ2-1, with D perhaps TRBD2 (6 bases). Germline assignment: CDR1 SGHTA and CDR2 FQGNSA. The CDR3 spans 15 residues. The ends were cut back, 2 bases at V and 7 bases at J, with 15 bases in the middle. The CDR3 loop reads CASSLRSSVRNEQFF. CDR3 nucleotides: TGTGCCAGCAGCTTAAGGTCTAGCGTACGGAATGAGCAGTTCTTC.

Many counts were recorded for this clonotype. The J gene is TRBJ2-1, the V gene TRBV7-9; 13 positions agree with TRBD2. The CDR3 has 16 residues. CDR1 and CDR2 (germline): SEHNR, FQNEAQ (reference sequence). V lost 5 bases, J lost 12 bases, and 13 bases stayed unmatched. As DNA, the CDR3 is TGTGCCAGCAGCCAAGGACGGGGACTAGCGGGGACGGGGCAGTTCTTC. This translates into CASSQGRGLAGTGQFF.